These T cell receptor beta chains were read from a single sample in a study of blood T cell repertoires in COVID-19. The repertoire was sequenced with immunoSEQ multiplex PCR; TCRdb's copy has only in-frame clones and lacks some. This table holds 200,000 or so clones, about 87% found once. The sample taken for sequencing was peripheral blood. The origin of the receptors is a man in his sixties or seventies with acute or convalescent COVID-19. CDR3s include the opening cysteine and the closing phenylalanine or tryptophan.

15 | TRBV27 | CASSDRGQYNQPQHF
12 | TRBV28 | CASSVNNQPQHF
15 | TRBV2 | CASSEQVAGWNEQFF
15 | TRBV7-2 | CASSTGQGPQNIQYF
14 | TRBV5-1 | CASSLLGASTEAFF
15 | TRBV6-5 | CASSLAGAYYNEQFF
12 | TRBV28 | CASRGQVVSTYF
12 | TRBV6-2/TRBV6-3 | CASSYPTDTQYF
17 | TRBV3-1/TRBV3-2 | CASSRQGLAGISYEQYF
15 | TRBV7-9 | CASSRGGSSTGELFF
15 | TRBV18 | CASSPDSGSFGELFF
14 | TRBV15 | CATSRDSTAYGYTF
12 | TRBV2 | CASSVWGRGYTF
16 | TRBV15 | CATSRTGASSGNTIYF
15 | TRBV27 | CASSTTGGTGSPLHF
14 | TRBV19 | CASSIKESYNEQFF
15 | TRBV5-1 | CASSPSGSSYNEQFF
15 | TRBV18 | CASSETGLNTGELFF
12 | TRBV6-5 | CASILAPGLAFF
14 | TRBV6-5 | CASRPTGGAGGYTF
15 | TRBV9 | CASSAVDRRDSPLHF
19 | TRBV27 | CASSFLLGTSGSDTDTQYF
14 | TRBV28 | CASIEGGPTDTQYF
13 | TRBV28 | CASQGPLAYGYTF
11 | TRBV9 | CASSVDGGYTF
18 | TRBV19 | CASSIDDRRAWSNQPQHF
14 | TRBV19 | CASSNDRGGEKLFF